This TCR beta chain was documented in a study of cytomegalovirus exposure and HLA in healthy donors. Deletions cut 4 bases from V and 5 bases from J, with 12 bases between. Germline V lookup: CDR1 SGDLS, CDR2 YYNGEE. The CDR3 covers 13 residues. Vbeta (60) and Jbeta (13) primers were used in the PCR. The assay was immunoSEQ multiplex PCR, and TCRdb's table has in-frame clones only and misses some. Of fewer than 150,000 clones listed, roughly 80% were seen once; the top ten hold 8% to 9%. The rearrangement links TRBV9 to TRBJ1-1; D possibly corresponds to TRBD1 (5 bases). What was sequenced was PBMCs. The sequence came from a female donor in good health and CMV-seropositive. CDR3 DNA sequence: TGTGCCAGCAGCTCCCCAGGGATTACTGAAGCTTTCTTT. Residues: CASSSPGITEAFF.